The clone carrying this T cell receptor beta chain was detected only a few times. The target antigen is unknown. There are 13 residues in the CDR3. Germline CDR1 SGHVS, CDR2 FQNEAQ. Trimming removed 8 bases at V and 3 bases at J, with 13 bases between. The data belong to a study of T-cell memory formation after mild COVID-19. Study in general: Largely donor-specific TCR clusters were found.

Findings and caveats of the study: Second-wave clones reaching peak frequency on day 37 lacked confirmed SARS-CoV-2 specificity. A subset of responding clones appeared in pre-infection memory, suggesting cross-reactive memory joined.

5'RACE primed at constant segments yielded TCR alpha and TCR beta cDNA libraries bearing sample barcodes and UMIs. TCRdb used MiXCR to reprocess the 5' RACE reads, holding one entry per CDR3 protein. The sample has 380,000 or so distinct CDR3 sequences, over 13% seen once. The chain carries TRBV7-8 and TRBJ2-5; D is uncertain. The receptor was derived from a man between 18 and 29 years old who had mild COVID-19 (a few samples of this study predate the infection). Cell type and time point are not known. Material: PBMCs or a T cell subset sorted from them (not recorded which). CDR3 nucleotide sequence: TGTGCCAGCGCCTGGATAGCAGAAGAGACCCAGTACTTC. It codes for CASAWIAEETQYF.